These 31 T cell receptor beta chains were sequenced from one sample in a study of blood T cells in healthy people across ages. Combining a sample-barcoded 5' primer with a J-beta primer mix, a second PCR ran for 7 to 11 cycles. TCRdb called the 5' RACE reads again in MiXCR, with one record for every CDR3 protein. The sample has roughly 1,000,000 distinct CDR3 sequences, 20% to 25% seen once. These data are also associated with another study on T cells of mothers and their children.

Specimen: blood. All receptors come from a girl aged 2-10 years in good health.

The CDR3 nucleotides read TGTGCCAGCAGTGATGAGGGATCTGGAAACACCATATATTTT. This encodes CASSDEGSGNTIYF. V gene TRBV6-1 combines with J gene TRBJ1-3; unclear D gene. The CDR3 is 14 amino acids. Germline CDR1 reads MNHNS; CDR2 reads SASEGT. V was clipped by 3 bases and J by 1 base, with 7 bases between them.

V usage is TRBV12-3 or TRBV12-4 and J usage is TRBJ1-5; 8 bases line up with TRBD1. This CDR3 has 14 residues. J lost 7 bases, V lost 6 bases, and 8 bases had no gene match. CDR3 nucleotides: TGTGCCAGCAGGGCAGGGGGCCAGGGGCAGCCCCAGCATTTT. It specifies CASRAGGQGQPQHF.

This chain connects TRBV9 to TRBJ2-2; 7 nucleotides align to TRBD2. After removal of 5 bases from V and 7 bases from J, the junction contained 2 bases not matched to a gene. CDR1 is SGDLS and CDR2 is YYNGEE in the germline V gene. The CDR3 runs to 12 residues. The CDR3 region has the DNA TGTGCCAGCAGGGGGGGGGACGGGGAGCTGTTTTTT. Amino acids: CASRGGDGELFF. The full variable domain, in which reference TRBV9 and TRBJ2-2 provide the parts outside the CDR3, is DSGVTQTPKHLITATGQRVTLRCSPRSGDLSVYWYQQSLDQGLQFLIQYYNGEERAKGNILERFSAQQFPDLHSELNLSSLELGDSALYFCASRGGDGELFFGEGSRLTVL.

This clonotype was counted between two and nine times. V usage is TRBV7-8 and J usage is TRBJ2-6; no clear D. Germline V CDR1 and CDR2: SGHVS, FQNEAQ. The V and J ends lost 5 bases and 0 bases respectively, with 11 bases between them. CDR3 length: 16 amino acids. As DNA, the CDR3 is TGTGCCAGCAGCCCCGGAATCCGCTCTGGGGCCAACGTCCTGACTTTC. Translation: CASSPGIRSGANVLTF.

The chain recombines TRBV4-2 with TRBJ2-5, with a possible D match to TRBD2 (5 bases). The DNA matches TRBJ2-1 better at its end, which makes the J call doubtful. The CDR3 is made up of 16 amino acids. Germline V CDR1 and CDR2: LGHNA, YNFKEQ. The CDR3: CASSQEGRDGENEQFF. DNA of the CDR3: TGTGCCAGCAGCCAAGAAGGGCGTGACGGGGAAAATGAGCAGTTCTTC.

V is TRBV18 and J is TRBJ1-5; tentatively, D is TRBD1 (5 bases). The ends were cut back, 5 bases at V and 9 bases at J, with 20 bases in the middle. CDR1 KGHSH and CDR2 LQKENI come from the germline V gene. The CDR3 length is 15 residues. The CDR3, as DNA: TGTGCCAGCTCAAGCTCCCGGGACCCGAAAAGGCCCCAGCATTTT. Protein product: CASSSSRDPKRPQHF.

The chain uses TRBV20-1 and TRBJ2-3; a possible D gene is TRBD2 (6 bases). This CDR3 is built from 14 residues. CDR1 is DFQATT and CDR2 is SNEGSKA in the germline V gene (reference sequence). Between the trimmed V and J ends, which lost 5 bases and 4 bases, there was a span of 16 bases. CDR3 residues: CSAYGGAFADTQYF. CDR3 nucleotide sequence: TGCAGTGCTTACGGCGGGGCGTTTGCAGATACGCAGTATTTT.

This clonotype was found many times. The chain has TRBV19 and TRBJ1-5; D gene unclear. Per germline, CDR1 LNHDA and CDR2 SQIVND (reference sequence). V was pared by 5 bases and J by 7 bases, with 18 bases between. The CDR3 is 15 residues long. CDR3 sequence: CASSQPGLGRQPQHF. CDR3 coding DNA: TGTGCCAGTAGTCAACCGGGCCTCGGGAGGCAGCCCCAGCATTTT.

This clonotype was observed at least ten times. The J gene is TRBJ2-5, the V gene TRBV28; D perhaps matches TRBD1 (5 bases). The CDR3 consists of 14 residues. Germline V gene sequence: CDR1 MDHEN, CDR2 SYDVKM. The V end was cut by 2 bases, the J end by 2 bases, with 9 bases between. The CDR3 here is CASSLDSTQETQYF. The CDR3 region has the DNA TGTGCCAGCAGTTTAGACAGCACTCAAGAGACCCAGTACTTC.

This clonotype occurred a few times. The gene calls are TRBV4-2 and TRBJ2-2; D possibly uses TRBD1 or TRBD2 (5 bases each). The CDR3 loop spans 20 amino acids. Germline values: CDR1 LGHNA, CDR2 YNFKEQ. V lost 1 base and J lost 3, with 24 bases in between. In nucleotides, the CDR3 is TGTGCCAGCAGCCAAGTGGACCTATTTGTGGGGGTCAAGGACACCGGGGAGCTGTTTTTT. As protein: CASSQVDLFVGVKDTGELFF.

This chain uses TRBV12-5 with TRBJ1-2; no firm D call. Germline assignment: CDR1 LGHNT and CDR2 FRNRAP. V lost 4 bases and J lost 7, with 4 bases in between. The CDR3 extends over 10 amino acids. As DNA, the CDR3 is TGTGCTAGTGGTTCGAGTGGCTACACCTTC. This sequence encodes CASGSSGYTF.

The rearrangement links TRBV7-8 to TRBJ2-7; a weak D match, TRBD2 (5 bases). CDR3 length equals 15 residues. The V end lost 6 bases, the J end lost 0 bases, and 15 bases lay between the germline ends. Germline V gene lookup returns CDR1 SGHVS and CDR2 FQNEAQ. Here the CDR3 DNA reads TGTGCCAGCAGAGACTACGGTGCTAGCTCCTACGAGCAGTACTTC. Translated: CASRDYGASSYEQYF.

The genes are TRBV12-3 or TRBV12-4 and TRBJ1-2; D possibly corresponds to TRBD1 (5 bases). Trimming stripped 6 bases from V and 6 bases from J, with 20 bases between. This CDR3 has 15 amino acids. In DNA, the CDR3 is TGTGCCAGCAGCTCAAACACAGGCTGGATACATGGCTACACCTTC. Its protein is CASSSNTGWIHGYTF.

J is TRBJ2-1 and V is TRBV11-2; no definite D call. The CDR3 runs 14 residues. Trimming shortened V by 8 bases and J by 4 bases, and 15 bases separated the two germline ends. Germline V gene lookup returns CDR1 SGHAT and CDR2 FQNNGV. The CDR3 DNA follows: TGTGCCAGCTACGGAGAAGGTTATTACAATGAGCAGTTCTTC. It is translated as CASYGEGYYNEQFF.

The gene calls are TRBV7-9 and TRBJ2-1, with D hard to call. The germline V gene has CDR1 SEHNR and CDR2 FQNEAQ (reference sequence). The CDR3 spans 12 residues. V dropped 7 bases and J dropped 8 bases, with 12 bases sitting between them. The CDR3: CASTLGSHEQFF. The CDR3 DNA reads TGTGCCAGCACCCTGGGGTCCCATGAGCAGTTCTTC. The full variable domain, rest sourced from reference TRBV7-9 and TRBJ2-1, is DTGVSQNPRHKITKRGQNVTFRCDPISEHNRLYWYRQTLGQGPEFLTYFQNEAQLEKSRLLSDRFSAERPKGSFSTLEIQRTEQGDSAMYLCASTLGSHEQFFGPGTRLTVL.

This chain links TRBV7-2 with TRBJ2-5; 11 bases match TRBD2. Germline values: CDR1 SGHTA, CDR2 FQGNSA. Unmatched junction bases numbered 9, after V lost 1 base and J lost 5 bases. CDR3 length: 17 residues. The chain's CDR3 is CASSLVAASGGLETQYF. CDR3 sequence (DNA): TGTGCCAGCAGCTTAGTCGCGGCTAGCGGGGGGCTGGAGACCCAGTACTTC.

This clonotype was detected a few times. V is TRBV6-2 or TRBV6-3 and J is TRBJ1-5; the D is unclear. The CDR3 totals 14 residues. The V end lost 0 bases, the J end lost 5 bases, and 8 bases lay between the germline ends. The germline gives CDR1 MNHEY, CDR2 SVGEGT. The CDR3 DNA reads as TGTGCCAGCAGTTACTCGGGTGGGCATCAGCCCCAGCATTTT. Protein product: CASSYSGGHQPQHF.

The rearrangement joins TRBV7-3 to TRBJ2-5; 10 bases match TRBD2. The CDR3 spans 16 residues. Germline V lookup: CDR1 SGHTA, CDR2 FQGTGA. V trimming: 3 bases; J trimming: 6 bases; junction bases outside the gene matches: 10. The CDR3 bases are TGTGCCAGCAGCTTCAGTACTAGCGGGAACCCAAAGACCCAGTACTTC. It translates to CASSFSTSGNPKTQYF.

V usage is TRBV24-1 and J usage is TRBJ1-1; the D is unclear. CDR3 length: 13 amino acids. Trimming pared 7 bases from V and 2 bases from J, leaving 10 bases between. In germline, CDR1 is KGHDR, CDR2 SFDVKD. The CDR3 bases are TGTGCCACCAGCGACGGGCCTAACACTGAAGCTTTCTTT. This encodes CATSDGPNTEAFF.

The rearrangement links TRBV27 to TRBJ2-4, with 7 bases matching TRBD1. The CDR3 contains 16 residues. The germline V gene has CDR1 MNHEY and CDR2 SMNVEV (reference sequence). After removal of 5 bases from V and 4 bases from J, the junction contained 11 bases not matched to a gene. CDR3 sequence (DNA): TGTGCCAGCAGTCCTTTCCCCCGGGACAGTAAAAACATTCAGTACTTC. It is translated as CASSPFPRDSKNIQYF.

V is TRBV20-1 and J is TRBJ2-1; 11 bases match TRBD2. Losses at the gene ends were 8 bases for V and 5 bases for J; bases not matched to a gene: 5. Per the germline V gene, CDR1 is DFQATT and CDR2 is SNEGSKA (reference sequence). This CDR3 contains 13 residues. The chain's CDR3 is CSKIAGGDNEQFF. CDR3 bases: TGCAGTAAGATAGCGGGAGGGGACAATGAGCAGTTCTTC.

The J gene is TRBJ2-4, the V gene TRBV27, with no clear D. The CDR3 covers 15 residues. Trimming took 6 bases from V and 1 from J, leaving 13 bases between them. Germline lookup yields CDR1 MNHEY and CDR2 SMNVEV (reference sequence). This CDR3 is CASRPRFLAKNIQYF. The CDR3 nucleotides are TGTGCCAGCAGACCCCGCTTCTTGGCCAAAAACATTCAGTACTTC.

In this sample, this clonotype turned up a few times. The chain recombines TRBV12-5 with TRBJ2-7; 8 bases align to TRBD2. This CDR3 has 16 amino acids. CDR1 and CDR2 from the germline V gene are LGHNT and FRNRAP. Trimming cost V 3 bases and J 4 bases; bases outside gene matches: 11. In DNA form, the CDR3 reads TGTGCTAGTGGTTTAAGACTAGCGCCTCAAGCTTACGAGCAGTACTTC. It encodes CASGLRLAPQAYEQYF. Variable domain in full (rest from reference TRBV12-5 and TRBJ2-7): DARVTQTPRHKVTEMGQEVTMRCQPILGHNTVFWYRQTMMQGLELLAYFRNRAPLDDSGMPKDRFSAEMPDATLATLKIQPSEPRDSAVYFCASGLRLAPQAYEQYFGPGTRLTVT.

This rearrangement joins TRBV6-1 to TRBJ2-7; D possibly uses TRBD1 or TRBD2 (5 bases each). CDR3 size: 16 residues. Germline V gene data show CDR1 as MNHNS and CDR2 as SASEGT. V lost 4 bases, J lost 3 bases, and 19 bases lay in between. The CDR3 coding sequence is TGTGCCAGCAGTGCCCAATACCTCGGGGACGGCTACGAGCAGTACTTC. It encodes CASSAQYLGDGYEQYF.

This chain uses TRBV7-9 with TRBJ2-1; TRBD1 matches at 10 bases. The J call could be wrong; TRBJ2-7 is a better fit for the DNA end. Germline V CDR1 and CDR2: SEHNR, FQNEAQ (reference sequence). The CDR3 contains 16 residues. The CDR3 coding sequence is TGTGCCAGCAGACCTGGGACAGGGGAAGAGGGAGGCGAGCAGTACTTC. It is translated as CASRPGTGEEGGEQYF.

This clonotype was detected only a few times. The J gene is TRBJ2-5, the V gene TRBV5-1; D is perhaps TRBD1 (6 bases). Near its end, the DNA agrees better with TRBJ2-7, so the J call may be wrong. The CDR3 loop spans 16 amino acids. The germline V gene has CDR1 SGHRS and CDR2 YFSETQ. The CDR3 nucleotides are TGCGCCAGCAGCTTAGTTCGGACAGCCCGCCGGAACGAGCAGTACTTC. Its translation is CASSLVRTARRNEQYF.

This chain uses TRBV6-1 with TRBJ2-5, with D possibly being TRBD2 (5 bases). V lost 0 bases and J lost 5, with 10 bases in between. There are 14 residues in the CDR3. CDR1 is MNHNS, CDR2 SASEGT, per germline. CDR3 DNA: TGTGCCAGCAGTGAAGCGCCCGGACTGGAGACCCAGTACTTC. Translating it yields CASSEAPGLETQYF.

Turning to this clonotype: The junction departs from germline at one end; a sequencing error may be responsible. This chain connects TRBV29-1 to TRBJ1-1; tentatively, D is TRBD1 (6 bases). This CDR3 has 14 amino acids. The V gene's germline CDR1 is SQVTM and CDR2 ANQGSEA. CDR3 coding DNA: TGCAGCGTTATAACAGGGATAGAGAACACTGGAGCTTTCTTT. Translating it yields CSVITGIENTGAFF.

The rearrangement links TRBV7-2 to TRBJ2-1; 15 nucleotides match TRBD2. The CDR3 consists of 19 residues. The germline gives CDR1 SGHTA, CDR2 FQGNSA. The trim removed 5 bases at V and 6 bases at J, leaving 14 bases unmatched. CDR3 nucleotides: TGTGCCAGCAGCCCTTACCGCGGACTAGCGGGAGGGCGGAGCAATGAGCAGTTCTTC. Its protein is CASSPYRGLAGGRSNEQFF. The full variable domain, rest sourced from reference TRBV7-2 and TRBJ2-1, is GAGVSQSPSNKVTEKGKDVELRCDPISGHTALYWYRQSLGQGLEFLIYFQGNSAPDKSGLPSDRFSAERTGGSVSTLTIQRTQQEDSAVYLCASSPYRGLAGGRSNEQFFGPGTRLTVL.

Only one count was recorded for this clonotype. The V and J genes are TRBV12-3 or TRBV12-4 and TRBJ2-2; 9 bases are a match to TRBD2. J lost 5 bases, V lost 3 bases, and 10 bases had no gene match. The CDR3 consists of 17 residues. The CDR3 bases are TGTGCCAGCAGTTTCCGCGGGGGGGCCCGGAGGACCGGGGAGCTGTTTTTT. Encoded protein: CASSFRGGARRTGELFF.

V gene TRBV12-3 or TRBV12-4 combines with J gene TRBJ1-1, with D possibly being TRBD1 (6 bases). This CDR3 has 15 residues. Trimming took 4 bases from V and 0 from J, leaving 12 bases between them. The CDR3 region is CASSSGTFMNTEAFF. Written as DNA, the CDR3 is TGTGCCAGCAGTTCAGGGACATTCATGAACACTGAAGCTTTCTTT.